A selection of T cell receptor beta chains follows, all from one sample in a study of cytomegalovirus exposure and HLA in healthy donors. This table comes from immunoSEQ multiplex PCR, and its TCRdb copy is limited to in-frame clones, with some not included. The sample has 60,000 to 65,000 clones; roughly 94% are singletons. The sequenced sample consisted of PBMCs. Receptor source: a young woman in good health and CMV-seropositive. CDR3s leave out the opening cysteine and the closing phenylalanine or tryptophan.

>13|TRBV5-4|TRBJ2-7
ASSLELAGNYEQY
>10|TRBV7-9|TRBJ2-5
ASSSGGGNQY
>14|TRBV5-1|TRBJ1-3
ASSLAGTGSGNTIY
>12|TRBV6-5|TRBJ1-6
ASSYSAGDSPLH
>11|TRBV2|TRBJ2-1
ARRTSGGDEQF
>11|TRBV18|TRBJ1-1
ASSLQGNTEAF
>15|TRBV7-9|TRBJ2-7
ASSTPIIAGGGYEQY
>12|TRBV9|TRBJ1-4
ASSPGGSYEKLF
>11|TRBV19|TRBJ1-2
ASSNEGQGGYT
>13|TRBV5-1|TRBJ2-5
ASGYSTGVQETQY
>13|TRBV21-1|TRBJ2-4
ASSPRQLAKNIQY
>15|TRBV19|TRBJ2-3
ASSIVHRDASTDTQY
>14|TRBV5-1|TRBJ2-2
ASSSTRWRFTGELF
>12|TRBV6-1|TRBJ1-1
ASRLDRGNTEAF
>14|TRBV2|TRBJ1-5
ASKQGSLFRNQPQH
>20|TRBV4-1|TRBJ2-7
ASSQDSTTQMATLARSYEQY
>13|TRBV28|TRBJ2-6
ASSQGRSGANVLT
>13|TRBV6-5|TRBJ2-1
ASSREGLASNEQF
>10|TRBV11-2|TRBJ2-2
ASSLSGWELF
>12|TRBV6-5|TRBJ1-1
ASSPGTENTEAF
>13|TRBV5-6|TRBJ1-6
ASSPGTAYNSPLH
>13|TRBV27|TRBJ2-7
ASTPGTGVTYEQY
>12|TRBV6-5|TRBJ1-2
ASSLKQGANGYT
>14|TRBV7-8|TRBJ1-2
ASSFNGQGNNYGYT
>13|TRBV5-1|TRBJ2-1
ASSLSPGGSNEQF
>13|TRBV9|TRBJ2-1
ASSVTSGVYNEQF
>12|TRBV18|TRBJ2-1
ASSPPVSVNEQF
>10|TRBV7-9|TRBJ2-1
ASSISRGGQF
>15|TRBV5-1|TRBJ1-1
ASSSGPDRDRDTEAF
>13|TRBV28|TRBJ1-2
ASSLPDRGGYGYT
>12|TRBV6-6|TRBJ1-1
ASSYGPGSTEAF
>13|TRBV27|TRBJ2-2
ASSLGRTNTGELF
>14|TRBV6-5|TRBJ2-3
ASSYSLASFTDTQY
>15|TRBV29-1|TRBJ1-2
SARVLFPGQLVNGYT
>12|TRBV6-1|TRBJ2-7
ASSGLTGSYEQY
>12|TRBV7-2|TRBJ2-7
ASSLGVRGHEQY
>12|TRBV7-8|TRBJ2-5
ASRGSGNQETQY
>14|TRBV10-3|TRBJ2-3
AISAPSGGSTDTQY
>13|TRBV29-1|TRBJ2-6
SVASQFSGANVLT
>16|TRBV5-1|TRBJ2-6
ASSFTGGGGSGANVLT
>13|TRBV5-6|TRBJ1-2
ASSLQADNGYGYT
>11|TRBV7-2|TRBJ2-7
ASSWTGRYEQY
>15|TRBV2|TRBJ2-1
ASRLQGEARSYNEQF